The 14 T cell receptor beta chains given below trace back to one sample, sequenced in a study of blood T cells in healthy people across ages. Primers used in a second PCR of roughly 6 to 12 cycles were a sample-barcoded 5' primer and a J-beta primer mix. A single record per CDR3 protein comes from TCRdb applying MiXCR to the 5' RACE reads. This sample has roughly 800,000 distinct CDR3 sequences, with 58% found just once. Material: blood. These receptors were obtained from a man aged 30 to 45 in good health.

CDR3 protein: CASSLVDETTEAFF. The CDR3 coding sequence is TGCGCCAGCAGCTTGGTTGACGAAACCACTGAAGCTTTCTTT. The chain has TRBV5-1 and TRBJ1-1; D gene unclear. The CDR3 contains 14 residues. The V end was cut by 0 bases, the J end by 4 bases, with 10 bases between. Germline-derived CDR1 and CDR2 are SGHRS and YFSETQ.

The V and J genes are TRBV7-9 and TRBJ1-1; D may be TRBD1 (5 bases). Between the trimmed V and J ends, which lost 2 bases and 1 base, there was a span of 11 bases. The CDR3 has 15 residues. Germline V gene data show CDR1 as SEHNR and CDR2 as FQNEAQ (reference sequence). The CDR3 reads CASSLRQGTNTEAFF. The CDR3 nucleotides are TGTGCCAGCAGCTTAAGGCAAGGGACGAACACTGAAGCTTTCTTT.

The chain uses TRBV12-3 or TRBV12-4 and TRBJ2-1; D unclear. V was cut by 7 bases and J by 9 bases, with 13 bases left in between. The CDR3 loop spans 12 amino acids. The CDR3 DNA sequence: TGTGCCAGCACCCCATTAGTGGGTGAGCAGTTCTTC. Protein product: CASTPLVGEQFF.

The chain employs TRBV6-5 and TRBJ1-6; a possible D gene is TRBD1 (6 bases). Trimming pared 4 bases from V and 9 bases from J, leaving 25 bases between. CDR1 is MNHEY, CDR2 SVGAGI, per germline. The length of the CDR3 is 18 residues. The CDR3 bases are TGTGCCAGCAGTTTGACAGGATCTATCAGACCCCTTGGTTCACCCCTCCACTTT. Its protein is CASSLTGSIRPLGSPLHF.

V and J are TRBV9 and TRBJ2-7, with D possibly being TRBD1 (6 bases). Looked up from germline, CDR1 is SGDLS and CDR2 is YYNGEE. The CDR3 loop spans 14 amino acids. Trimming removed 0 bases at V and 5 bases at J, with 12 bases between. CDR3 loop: CASSVEGGPHEQYF. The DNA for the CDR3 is TGTGCCAGCAGCGTAGAAGGGGGACCCCACGAGCAGTACTTC.

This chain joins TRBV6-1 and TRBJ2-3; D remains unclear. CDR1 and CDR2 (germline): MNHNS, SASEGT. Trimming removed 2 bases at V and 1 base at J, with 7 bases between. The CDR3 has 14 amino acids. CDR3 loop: CASSEQDGTDTQYF. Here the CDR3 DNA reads TGTGCCAGCAGTGAACAGGACGGCACAGATACGCAGTATTTT.

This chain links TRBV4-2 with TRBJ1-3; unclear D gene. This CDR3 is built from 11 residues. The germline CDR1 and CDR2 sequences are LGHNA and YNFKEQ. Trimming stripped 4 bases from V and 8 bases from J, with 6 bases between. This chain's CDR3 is CASSLADTIYF. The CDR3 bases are TGTGCCAGCAGCCTTGCGGACACCATATATTTT.

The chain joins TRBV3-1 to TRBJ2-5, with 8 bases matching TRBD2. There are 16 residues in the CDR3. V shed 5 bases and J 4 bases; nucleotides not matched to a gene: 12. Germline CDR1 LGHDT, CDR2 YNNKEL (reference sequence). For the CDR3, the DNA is TGTGCCAGCAGCGCAAGCTTTCGGGGGGGCAGAGAGACCCAGTACTTC. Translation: CASSASFRGGRETQYF.

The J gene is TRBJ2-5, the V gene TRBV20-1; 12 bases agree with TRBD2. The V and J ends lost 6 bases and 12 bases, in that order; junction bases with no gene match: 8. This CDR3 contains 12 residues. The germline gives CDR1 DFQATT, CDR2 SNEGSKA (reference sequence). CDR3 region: CSASEASGGEYF. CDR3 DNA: TGCAGTGCCTCCGAAGCTAGCGGGGGGGAGTACTTC.

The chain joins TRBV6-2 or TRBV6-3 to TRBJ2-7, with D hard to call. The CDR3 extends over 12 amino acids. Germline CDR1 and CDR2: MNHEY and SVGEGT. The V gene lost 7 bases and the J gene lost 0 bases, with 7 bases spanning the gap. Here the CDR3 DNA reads TGTGCCAGCATGTCAGACTCCTACGAGCAGTACTTC. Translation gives CASMSDSYEQYF.

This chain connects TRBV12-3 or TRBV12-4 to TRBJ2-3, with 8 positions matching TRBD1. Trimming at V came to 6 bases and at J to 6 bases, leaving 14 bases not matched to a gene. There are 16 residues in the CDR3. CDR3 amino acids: CASRGIQDRDFDTQYF. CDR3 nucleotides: TGTGCCAGCAGAGGGATCCAGGACAGGGATTTTGATACGCAGTATTTT.

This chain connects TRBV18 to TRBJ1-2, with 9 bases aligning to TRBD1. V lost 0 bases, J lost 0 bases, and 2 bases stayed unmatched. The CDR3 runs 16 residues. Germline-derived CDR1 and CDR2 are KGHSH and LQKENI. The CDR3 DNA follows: TGTGCCAGCTCACCACCTCGGGACAGGGCTAACTATGGCTACACCTTC. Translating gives CASSPPRDRANYGYTF. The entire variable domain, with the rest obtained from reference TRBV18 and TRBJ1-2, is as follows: NAGVMQNPRHLVRRRGQEARLRCSPMKGHSHVYWYRQLPEEGLKFMVYLQKENIIDESGMPKERFSAEFPKEGPSILRIQQVVRGDSAAYFCASSPPRDRANYGYTFGSGTRLTVV.

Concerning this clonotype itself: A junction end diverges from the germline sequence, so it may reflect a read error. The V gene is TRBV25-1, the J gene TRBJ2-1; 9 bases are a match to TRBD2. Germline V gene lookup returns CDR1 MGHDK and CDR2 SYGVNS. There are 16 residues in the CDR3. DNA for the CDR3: TGTGCCAGCTCCCCCCCCCTAGCGGGATTCTACAAGGAGCAGTTCTTC. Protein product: CASSPPLAGFYKEQFF.

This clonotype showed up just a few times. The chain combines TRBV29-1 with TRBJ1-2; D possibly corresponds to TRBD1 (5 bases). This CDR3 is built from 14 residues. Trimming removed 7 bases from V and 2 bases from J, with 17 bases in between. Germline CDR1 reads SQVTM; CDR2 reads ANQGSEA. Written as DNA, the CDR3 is TGCAGCGCTGATGAGGGGTCTTGGAACTATGGCTACACCTTC. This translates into CSADEGSWNYGYTF. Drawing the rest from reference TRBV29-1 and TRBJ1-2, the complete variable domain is SAVISQKPSRDICQRGTSLTIQCQVDSQVTMMFWYRQQPGQSLTLIATANQGSEATYESGFVIDKFPISRPNLTFSTLTVSNMSPEDSSIYLCSADEGSWNYGYTFGSGTRLTVV.